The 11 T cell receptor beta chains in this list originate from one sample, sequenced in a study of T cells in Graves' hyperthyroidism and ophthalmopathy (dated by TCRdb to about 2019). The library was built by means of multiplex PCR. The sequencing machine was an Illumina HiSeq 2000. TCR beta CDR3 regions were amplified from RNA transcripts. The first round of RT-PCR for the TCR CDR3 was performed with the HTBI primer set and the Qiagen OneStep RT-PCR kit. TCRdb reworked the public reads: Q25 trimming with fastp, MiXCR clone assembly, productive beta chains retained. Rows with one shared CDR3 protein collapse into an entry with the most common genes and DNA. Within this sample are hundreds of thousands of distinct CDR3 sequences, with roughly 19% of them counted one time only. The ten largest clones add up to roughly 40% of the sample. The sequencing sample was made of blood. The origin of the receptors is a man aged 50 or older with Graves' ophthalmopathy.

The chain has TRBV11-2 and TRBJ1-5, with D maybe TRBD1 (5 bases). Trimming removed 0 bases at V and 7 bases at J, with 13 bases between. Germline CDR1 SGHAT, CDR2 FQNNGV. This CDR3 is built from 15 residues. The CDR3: CASSLDGAGGQPQHF. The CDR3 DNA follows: TGTGCCAGCAGCTTAGATGGGGCAGGAGGCCAGCCCCAGCATTTT. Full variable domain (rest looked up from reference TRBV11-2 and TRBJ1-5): EAGVAQSPRYKIIEKRQSVAFWCNPISGHATLYWYQQILGQGPKLLIQFQNNGVVDDSQLPKDRFSAERLKGVDSTLKIQPAKLEDSAVYLCASSLDGAGGQPQHFGDGTRLSIL.

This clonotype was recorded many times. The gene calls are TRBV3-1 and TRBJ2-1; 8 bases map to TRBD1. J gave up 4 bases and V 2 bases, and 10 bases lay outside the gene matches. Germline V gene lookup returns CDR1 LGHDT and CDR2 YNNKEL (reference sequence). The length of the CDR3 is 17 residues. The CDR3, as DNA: TGTGCCAGCAGCCAAAACCATGGACAGGGTGAATACAATGAGCAGTTCTTC. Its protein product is CASSQNHGQGEYNEQFF.

CDR3 protein: CATSDAAGTSYNEQFF. The CDR3 DNA reads TGTGCCACCAGTGATGCCGCCGGGACTTCGTACAATGAGCAGTTCTTC. The genes are TRBV24-1 and TRBJ2-1, with TRBD2 as a possible D gene (6 bases). Germline-derived CDR1 and CDR2 are KGHDR and SFDVKD. The V end lost 3 bases, the J end lost 4 bases, and 15 bases lay between the germline ends. CDR3 length: 16 amino acids.

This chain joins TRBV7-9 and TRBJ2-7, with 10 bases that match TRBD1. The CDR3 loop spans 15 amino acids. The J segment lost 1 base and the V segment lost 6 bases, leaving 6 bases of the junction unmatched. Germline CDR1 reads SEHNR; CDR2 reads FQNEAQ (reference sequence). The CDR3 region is CASSPGTGASYEQYF. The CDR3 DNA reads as TGTGCCAGCAGTCCCGGGACAGGGGCGTCCTACGAGCAGTACTTC. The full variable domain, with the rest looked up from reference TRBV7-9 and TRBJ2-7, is DTGVSQNPRHKITKRGQNVTFRCDPISEHNRLYWYRQTLGQGPEFLTYFQNEAQLEKSRLLSDRFSAERPKGSFSTLEIQRTEQGDSAMYLCASSPGTGASYEQYFGPGTRLTVT.

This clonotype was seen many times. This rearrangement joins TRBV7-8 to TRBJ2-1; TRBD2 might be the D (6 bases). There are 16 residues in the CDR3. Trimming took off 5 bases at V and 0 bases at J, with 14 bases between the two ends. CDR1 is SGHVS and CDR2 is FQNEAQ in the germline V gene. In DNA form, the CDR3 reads TGTGCCAGCAGCGTCTATAGCGGCAGCTCCTACAATGAGCAGTTCTTC. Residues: CASSVYSGSSYNEQFF.

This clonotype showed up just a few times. CDR3 in amino acids: CASSSKGGDSPYEQYF. CDR3 nucleotide sequence: TGTGCCAGCAGTTCTAAAGGGGGCGATAGTCCCTACGAGCAGTACTTC. The V gene is TRBV27, the J gene TRBJ2-7, with 7 bases aligning to TRBD1. The CDR3 is 16 amino acids. Germline CDR1 is MNHEY and CDR2 is SMNVEV (reference sequence). The V and J ends lost 4 bases and 2 bases, in that order; junction bases with no gene match: 11.

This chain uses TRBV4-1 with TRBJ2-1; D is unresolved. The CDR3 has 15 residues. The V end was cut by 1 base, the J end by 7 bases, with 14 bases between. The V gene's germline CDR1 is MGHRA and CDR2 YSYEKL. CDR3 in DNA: TGCGCCAGCAGCCAAGGAAGGCCCTCAGGAAATGAGCAGTTCTTC. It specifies CASSQGRPSGNEQFF.

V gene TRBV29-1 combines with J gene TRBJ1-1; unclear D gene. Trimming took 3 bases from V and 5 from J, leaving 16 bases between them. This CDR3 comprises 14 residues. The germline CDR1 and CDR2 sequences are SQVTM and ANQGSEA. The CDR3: CSVDVQITLTEAFF. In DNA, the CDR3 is TGCAGCGTTGATGTACAGATAACCTTGACTGAAGCTTTCTTT.

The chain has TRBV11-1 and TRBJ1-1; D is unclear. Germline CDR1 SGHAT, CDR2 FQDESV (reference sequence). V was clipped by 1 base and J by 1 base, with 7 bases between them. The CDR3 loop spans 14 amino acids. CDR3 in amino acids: CASSLDQKNTEAFF. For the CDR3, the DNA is TGTGCCAGCAGCTTAGACCAGAAGAACACTGAAGCTTTCTTT.

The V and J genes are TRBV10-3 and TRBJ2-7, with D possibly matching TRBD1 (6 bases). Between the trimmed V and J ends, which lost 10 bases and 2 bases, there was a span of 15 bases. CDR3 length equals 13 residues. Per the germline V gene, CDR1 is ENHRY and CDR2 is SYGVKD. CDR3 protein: CASWDNQPYEQYF. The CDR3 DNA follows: TGTGCCAGCTGGGACAATCAACCCTACGAGCAGTACTTC.

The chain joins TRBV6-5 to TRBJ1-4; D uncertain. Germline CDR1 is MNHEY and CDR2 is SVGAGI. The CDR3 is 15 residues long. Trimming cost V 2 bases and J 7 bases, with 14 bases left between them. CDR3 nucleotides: TGTGCCAGCAGTTACGGTCGGGCCCAAGGTGAAAAACTGTTTTTT. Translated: CASSYGRAQGEKLFF.